This TCR beta chain was identified during a study of shared clonotypes between healthy human individuals (dated by TCRdb to 2020 to 2021). The study in broad terms: Two women and a few men aged 18 to 49 years were included in the cohort. For each donor, CD4 naive and CD4 memory were each given three plates, CD8 naive was given two plates, and CD8 memory was given one plate. To increase sequencing depth and limit assay-specific biases, different laboratories used diverse techniques to prepare libraries and sequence TCR repertoires. Leukapheresis yielded between about 0.94 and 9.5 billion PBMCs per donor. Blood TCR repertoires of five healthy adults were deeply sequenced to estimate repertoire size and the extent of clonotype sharing between individuals. What the research found in general, with its limitations: Larger estimated clonotype richness was generally found for naive subsets than for memory subsets. Rarefaction of sorted-subset datasets indicated incomplete sequencing despite the large sequencing depth. Sampling was limited to blood, and TCR repertoires in tissue likely differ from TCR repertoires in blood. Roughly 5% of naive CD4, roughly 3.6% of naive CD8, about 2.5% of memory CD4, and more than 0.35% of memory CD8 clonotypes were shared across several donors. Because the study included a small number of donors, the genetic and exposure-history diversity represented was limited. Based on pairwise subsampling, the degree of clonotype sharing among donors was expected to be affected by sequencing depth. Compared with non-shared clonotypes, the clonotypes found in all four sorted-subset donors had higher generation probabilities.

As concerns this clone: Its antigen is currently not known. Base qualities are not at hand, and no much larger clone is one base apart.

The donors were healthy, HIV-negative adults with no recently reported acute infections or vaccinations. Every donor was a Caucasian adult living in Nashville, Tennessee, USA. CD4+ T cells were enriched by magnetic negative selection; naive cells were then positively selected on CD45RA, and the negative fraction formed the memory subset. Blood was obtained by leukapheresis, after which PBMCs were separated by Ficoll-Histopaque density gradient centrifugation and cryopreserved in liquid nitrogen vapor phase. Purity and quantity of every magnetically sorted T cell population were checked by analytical flow cytometry. Genomic DNA was isolated from every sorted fraction and measured by UV absorbance on a Nanodrop 2000c. V loses 6 bases, J loses 7 bases, and the germline ends lie 22 bases apart. From the germline V gene (reference sequence), CDR1 is MNHEY and CDR2 is SMNVEV. The CDR3 runs 15 residues from the cysteine to the phenylalanine. The only DNA kept is the CDR3, 45 bases in frame from the first base.

TCR CDR3 regions were amplified from genomic DNA by multiplex PCR using the deep immunoSEQ assay. Extracted genomic DNA from each cell subset was spread evenly across all wells of several immunoSEQ 96-well plates, with each plate serving as a replicate. For sorted subsets, about 210 ng of genomic DNA, equivalent to around 29,000 T cell genomes, went into each replicate PCR. Purified libraries were quantified with a Qubit 3.0 fluorometer, sized on a Bioanalyzer 2100, and re-quantified with the KAPA Library Quantification kit. Every immunoSEQ 96-well plate was sequenced on a dedicated single-read 150-cycle Illumina NextSeq 550 flow cell. The original pipeline was this. Because only junctional sequences without quality scores were contained in the immunoSEQ output, filtering matching that applied to full-length reads could not be performed. Sequences were annotated with PyIR, a Python wrapper for IgBLAST v1.9, and V/J genes and CDR3 were assigned using IMGT germline references. Any read was removed if the V/J assignment was weak (E-value above 1e-6), the CDR3 was missing, or the read contained stop codons, out-of-frame junctions, or ambiguous translated residues. V3J clonotypes were defined as sequences sharing the same inferred V gene, J gene, and CDR3 amino acid sequence. Percentage overlap between repertoires was calculated by dividing the number of shared unique clonotypes by the size of the smaller repertoire. Richness of each repertoire was evaluated using RTK rarefaction, the Chao1 estimator, and Recon v2.1 estimates of unobserved clonotypes. For all TCRbeta clonotypes obtained by the gDNA method from a few donors, generation probabilities were computed with OLGA. Sourced from immuneACCESS, this table was stored by TCRdb with only in-frame sequences that have V and J called. A share of the clones is absent; for the studies checked, an unresolved V gene accounts for under half, and the remainder has no known explanation. From that table come the V and J calls and clone size; the DNA was used to work out D and trimming. In this sample the table shows over 950,000 clones, about 80% of which occur a single time. The top ten clones comprise roughly 0.82% of the sample.

The sequenced sample was memory CD4+ T cells from PBMCs. The cell subset or site label on this specimen signifies: CD45RA-negative fraction. Recombination joined TRBV27 with TRBJ2-7; TRBD2 is possibly the D segment (6 matching bases). The TCR sequence derives from a man younger than 35 in good health. Some clones in this sample may be carry-over from other donors' samples. The CDR3 protein sequence reads: CASSQGPWGGGEQYF. The sequence in DNA is TGTGCCAGCAGCCAAGGGCCCTGGGGAGGAGGGGAGCAGTACTTC.